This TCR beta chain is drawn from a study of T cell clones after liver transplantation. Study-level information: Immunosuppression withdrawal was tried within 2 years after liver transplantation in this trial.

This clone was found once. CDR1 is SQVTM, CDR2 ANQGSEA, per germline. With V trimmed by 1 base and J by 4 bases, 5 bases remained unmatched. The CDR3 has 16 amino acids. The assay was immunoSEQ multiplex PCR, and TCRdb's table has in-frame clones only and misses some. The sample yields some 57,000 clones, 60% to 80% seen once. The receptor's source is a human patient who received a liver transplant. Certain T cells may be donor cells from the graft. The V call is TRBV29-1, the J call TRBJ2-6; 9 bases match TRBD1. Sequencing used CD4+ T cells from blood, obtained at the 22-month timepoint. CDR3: CSVEGTGVSGANVLTF. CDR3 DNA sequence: TGCAGCGTTGAAGGGACAGGGGTTTCCGGGGCCAACGTCCTGACTTTC.